Described below is a single T cell receptor (beta chain) sequence and its context. This entry belongs to a study of blood T cell repertoires in COVID-19. For the study at large: COVID-19 samples from acute and convalescent phases originated in the United States, Italy and Spain. Sample material is recorded as cDNA or gDNA derived from T cells, B-cell-depleted T cells, or PBMCs.

The germline gives CDR1 LGHNA, CDR2 YNFKEQ. Losses at the gene ends were 5 bases for V and 7 bases for J; bases not matched to a gene: 10. The CDR3 extends over 16 amino acids. Per the original methods: Estimated nucleated cell counts came from reference gene primer amplification. Method: immunoSEQ multiplex PCR; TCRdb's copy keeps in-frame clones and lacks some. D and trimming come from the DNA, and the V and J calls and clone size come from that table. The data contain roughly 50,000 clones, 65% to 90% of them singletons. V gene TRBV4-2 combines with J gene TRBJ2-1; TRBD2 agrees at 11 bases. This TCR was sampled from a human donor in a cohort sampled during active COVID-19. Sequenced material: peripheral blood. CDR3 region: CASSGRGLAGKNEQFF. In nucleotides, the CDR3 is TGTGCCAGCAGCGGGAGAGGACTAGCGGGTAAGAATGAGCAGTTCTTC.